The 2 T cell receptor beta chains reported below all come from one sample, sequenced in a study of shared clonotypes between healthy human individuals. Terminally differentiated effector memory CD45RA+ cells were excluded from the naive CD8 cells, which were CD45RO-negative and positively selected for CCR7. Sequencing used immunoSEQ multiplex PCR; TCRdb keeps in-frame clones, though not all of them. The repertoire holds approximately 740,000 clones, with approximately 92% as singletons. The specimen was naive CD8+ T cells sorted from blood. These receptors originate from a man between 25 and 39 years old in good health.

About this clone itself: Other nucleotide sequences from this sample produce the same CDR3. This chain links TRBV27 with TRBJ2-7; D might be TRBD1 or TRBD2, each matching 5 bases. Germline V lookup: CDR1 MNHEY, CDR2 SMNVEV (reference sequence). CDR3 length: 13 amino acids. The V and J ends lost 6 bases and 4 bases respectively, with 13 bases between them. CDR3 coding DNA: TGTGCCAGCAGCCAAGGGACGGCATACGAGCAGTACTTC. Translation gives CASSQGTAYEQYF.

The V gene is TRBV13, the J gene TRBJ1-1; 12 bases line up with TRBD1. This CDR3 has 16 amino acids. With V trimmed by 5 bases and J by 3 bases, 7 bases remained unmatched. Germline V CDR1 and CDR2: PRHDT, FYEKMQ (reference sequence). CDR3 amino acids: CASSPGQGALDTEAFF. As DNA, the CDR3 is TGTGCCAGCAGCCCGGGACAGGGGGCGTTGGACACTGAAGCTTTCTTT.